What follows are 8 T cell receptor beta chains derived from one specimen sequenced in a study of cytomegalovirus exposure and HLA in healthy donors (dated by TCRdb to the late 2010s). Library preparation used the immunoSEQ multiplex PCR assay. The multiplex PCR relied on a mix of 60 forward primers for TCR Vbeta segments and 13 reverse primers for TCR Jbeta segments. TCRdb re-hosts the immuneACCESS table, in-frame sequences only. Its copies lack some clones; in the studies checked, an unresolved V gene accounts for under half of them, and the cause for the rest is not known. In this sample the table shows some 190,000 clones, more than 65% of which occur a single time. The ten biggest clones cover about 2.5% of the sample. The sequencing input was PBMCs. The receptors come from a woman in her twenties or thirties in good health and CMV-seropositive.

This clone was counted once. The chain has TRBV7-8 and TRBJ1-5, with 10 bases identical to TRBD1. The CDR3 contains 15 residues. The V and J ends lost 3 bases and 7 bases, in that order; junction bases with no gene match: 6. Germline CDR1 reads SGHVS; CDR2 reads FQNEAQ. This chain's CDR3 is CASSFRTGGWQPQHF. CDR3 bases: TGTGCCAGCAGCTTTCGGACAGGGGGATGGCAGCCCCAGCATTTT.

The chain combines TRBV12-5 with TRBJ2-2, with a possible D match to TRBD2 (5 bases). Germline V gives CDR1 LGHNT, CDR2 FRNRAP. The CDR3 spans 11 residues. The CDR3 DNA follows: TGTGTAGGAGGTAACACCGGGGAGCTGTTTTTT. This translates into CVGGNTGELFF.

The chain recombines TRBV4-3 with TRBJ2-5; TRBD2 matches at 7 bases. V shed 0 bases, J shed 5 bases, and the junction held 3 bases outside the gene matches. This CDR3 spans 14 amino acids. CDR1 is LGHNA and CDR2 is YSLEER in the germline V gene. The CDR3, as DNA: TGCGCCAGCAGCCAAGACTTCGGGGGGGAGACCCAGTACTTC. The encoded protein is CASSQDFGGETQYF.

The chain carries TRBV5-1 and TRBJ2-2; no reliable D call. The CDR3 sequence is 14 residues long. CDR1 is SGHRS and CDR2 is YFSETQ in the germline V gene. The V end lost 2 bases, the J end lost 0 bases, and 5 bases lay between the germline ends. The CDR3 loop reads CASSLETNTGELFF. In nucleotides, the CDR3 is TGCGCCAGCAGCTTAGAGACGAACACCGGGGAGCTGTTTTTT.

As concerns this clone: One junction end disagrees with the germline gene, perhaps due to a read error. The V gene is TRBV7-9, the J gene TRBJ2-1; D gene unclear. The CDR3 consists of 16 residues. Per germline, CDR1 SEHNR and CDR2 FQNEAQ (reference sequence). The CDR3, as DNA: TGTTCCAGCAGCTTCCCTGCTCTAGGCCTCTACAATGAGCAGTTCTTC. Encoded protein: CSSSFPALGLYNEQFF. Using reference TRBV7-9 and TRBJ2-1 for the parts outside the CDR3, the full variable domain is DTGVSQNPRHKITKRGQNVTFRCDPISEHNRLYWYRQTLGQGPEFLTYFQNEAQLEKSRLLSDRFSAERPKGSFSTLEIQRTEQGDSAMYLCSSSFPALGLYNEQFFGPGTRLTVL.

CDR3 loop: CASSQGEADTQYF. The CDR3 nucleotides read TGCGCCAGCAGCCAAGGGGAGGCTGATACGCAGTATTTT. The chain couples TRBV4-3 to TRBJ2-3; D possibly corresponds to TRBD2 (6 bases). V was clipped by 1 base and J by 6 bases, with 8 bases between them. CDR1 and CDR2 from the germline V gene are LGHNA and YSLEER. This CDR3 is 13 amino acids long.

V is TRBV9 and J is TRBJ2-5; D perhaps matches TRBD2 (6 bases). V was shortened by 1 base and J by 2 bases, with 15 bases between the two germline ends. The CDR3 is 16 amino acids. Germline CDR1 is SGDLS and CDR2 is YYNGEE. The CDR3 DNA follows: TGTGCCAGCAGCGTATTCGGGGGTAGGAATCAAGAGACCCAGTACTTC. Translating it yields CASSVFGGRNQETQYF.

This clone was observed a few times. The chain joins TRBV6-5 to TRBJ1-2; unclear D gene. The CDR3 is made up of 13 amino acids. The ends were cut back, 6 bases at V and 2 bases at J, with 10 bases in the middle. Per germline, CDR1 MNHEY and CDR2 SVGAGI. DNA of the CDR3: TGTGCCAGCAGCATACAGCTAAACTATGGCTACACCTTC. It specifies CASSIQLNYGYTF.